These T cell receptor beta chains were read from a single sample in a study of T cell changes during pregnancy in multiple sclerosis. Sequenced by immunoSEQ multiplex PCR; TCRdb stores in-frame clones only, minus some. The sample lists about 59,000 clones, approximately 94% occurring once. This sample comprised CD8+ T cells from peripheral blood mononuclear cells, obtained after pregnancy. The receptors come from a female donor with multiple sclerosis, enrolled in a pregnancy study. The conserved cysteine and the conserved F or W are not part of the CDR3 here.

TRBV4-1	TRBJ1-2	ASSQGNGDGYT
TRBV7-8	TRBJ2-1	ASSFLAGELGRDEQF
TRBV27	TRBJ2-1	ASSSRYYNEQF
TRBV28	TRBJ1-2	ASSLRGINYGYT
TRBV10-3	TRBJ2-7	AISGTTYEQY
TRBV27	TRBJ2-7	AEGAYEQY
TRBV27	TRBJ1-2	ASSLLLPGGQTNYGYT
TRBV29-1	TRBJ2-3	SVESAQTRTDTQY
TRBV10-3	TRBJ1-1	AISGQGNTEAF
TRBV11-2	TRBJ1-5	ASSESRPQH
TRBV19	TRBJ1-1	ASSTPRQANTEAF
TRBV19	TRBJ2-1	ASSATGDEQF
TRBV4-1	TRBJ1-2	ASSQGGQGARSGYT
TRBV13	TRBJ2-5	ASSPGPDGQHQETQY
TRBV7-9	TRBJ2-7	ASSAGQGLEQY
TRBV23-1	TRBJ2-7	ASSQSMRGGNEQY
TRBV9	TRBJ1-2	ASSVGGQPSGGGYGYT
TRBV2	TRBJ2-1	ASSPRGGEQF
TRBV7-9	TRBJ2-3	ASSLVARGSTDTQY
TRBV11-3	TRBJ2-1	ASSFASTSGVINEQF
TRBV27	TRBJ1-1	ASSSPGREAF
TRBV5-4	TRBJ2-7	ASSSAVQGTYEQY
TRBV27	TRBJ2-5	ASSRGGQETQY
TRBV27	TRBJ2-1	ASSSPLAGDYNEQF
TRBV19	TRBJ2-1	ASSIDRRLAGGEQF
TRBV30	TRBJ1-2	ASGGVAYGYT
TRBV30	TRBJ2-7	AWSSGLTGEQY
TRBV4-3	TRBJ2-4	ASSQGTSGTNIQY
TRBV6-1	TRBJ2-7	ASSEKRRSASYEQY
TRBV7-8	TRBJ2-5	ASSPGLGGQETQY
TRBV6-4	TRBJ2-7	ASSDSGGNTYEQY
TRBV5-1	TRBJ2-5	ASSSPTRDTPGLAGVGETQY
TRBV7-2	TRBJ2-5	ASSQRTGAYQETQY
TRBV27	TRBJ2-1	ASSRRGAGNEQF
TRBV13	TRBJ2-7	ASRQRTGTGEQY
TRBV15	TRBJ1-1	ATSPWKGDTEAF
TRBV5-1	TRBJ2-7	ASSLASGTYEQY
TRBV27	TRBJ2-7	ASSPGTSYEQY
TRBV4-1	TRBJ2-2	ASSLRPPGGGELF
TRBV5-1	TRBJ1-1	ASSLALTGEAF
TRBV7-9	TRBJ1-1	ASGTLTGFVSEAF
TRBV27	TRBJ2-3	ASSNPSGTDTQY
TRBV20-1	TRBJ1-5	SASFIGPQH
TRBV2	TRBJ2-3	ASGGLAGGTADTQY